This T cell receptor beta chain appears in the sequencing data of a study of T cell changes during pregnancy in multiple sclerosis. This table comes from immunoSEQ multiplex PCR, and its TCRdb copy is limited to in-frame clones, with some not included. The table records approximately 58,000 clones, about 92% of them present only once. Germline values: CDR1 SGHRS, CDR2 YFSETQ. This CDR3 contains 16 residues. The J segment lost 4 bases and the V segment lost 1 base, leaving 8 bases of the junction unmatched. The chain is built from TRBV5-1 and TRBJ1-5; TRBD1 matches 7 bases. The source was CD4+ T cells from peripheral blood mononuclear cells, collected after pregnancy. The receptor's source is a female donor in good health, enrolled as a control in a pregnancy study. CDR3 in amino acids: CASSLSAGQPNQPQHF. The CDR3 nucleotides read TGCGCCAGCAGCTTGTCGGCGGGACAGCCTAATCAGCCCCAGCATTTT.